Presented here are 18 T cell receptor beta chains from one specimen sequenced in a study of blood T cell repertoires in COVID-19. Assay: immunoSEQ multiplex PCR; the TCRdb copy retains only in-frame clones and omits some. The sample consists of 150,000 to 200,000 clones, around 89% of them appearing once. Source material: PBMCs or T cells enriched from blood (not recorded which). These receptors came from a woman under 30 who had recovered from COVID-19.

The table lists this clone with a count of one. The chain employs TRBV10-1 and TRBJ2-1, with a possible D match to TRBD2 (7 bases). The CDR3 is made up of 16 amino acids. The V gene lost 4 bases and the J gene lost 0 bases, with 13 bases spanning the gap. Germline V lookup: CDR1 WNHNN, CDR2 SYGVQD (reference sequence). The CDR3 DNA sequence: TGCGCCAGCAGTGGAGGGAGGGGGAGCTCCTACAATGAGCAGTTCTTC. Protein sequence: CASSGGRGSSYNEQFF.

The V call is TRBV18, the J call TRBJ2-7, with TRBD1 identical over 7 bases. Germline V CDR1 and CDR2: KGHSH, LQKENI. The CDR3 is 16 residues long. J lost 0 bases, V lost 1 base, and 6 bases had no gene match. Here the CDR3 DNA reads TGTGCCAGCTCACCACTGACAGGGATAAGCTCCTACGAGCAGTACTTC. Translated: CASSPLTGISSYEQYF.

The chain uses TRBV5-6 and TRBJ2-2; 14 nucleotides align to TRBD2. Germline V gives CDR1 SGHDT, CDR2 YYEEEE. This CDR3 region has 18 residues. The J segment lost 6 bases and the V segment lost 4 bases, leaving 11 bases of the junction unmatched. CDR3 in amino acids: CASSRAMGLAGEAGELFF. CDR3 in DNA: TGTGCCAGCAGCCGAGCGATGGGACTAGCGGGAGAAGCCGGGGAGCTGTTTTTT.

The CDR3 spells CASSHLAPYEQYF. As DNA, the CDR3 is TGTGCCAGCAGCCACCTGGCACCCTACGAGCAGTACTTC. The chain links TRBV3-1 (or the pseudogene TRBV3-2) to TRBJ2-7; D is unclear. CDR1 and CDR2 from the germline V gene are LGHDT and YNNKEL (reference sequence). CDR3 size: 13 residues. V lost 3 bases to trimming and J lost 2 bases, with 8 bases between them.

The chain links TRBV7-9 to TRBJ1-5; weak D call: TRBD1 (5 bases). This CDR3 has 13 residues. V was trimmed by 3 bases and J by 7 bases, leaving 10 bases between them. Germline V lookup: CDR1 SEHNR, CDR2 FQNEAQ (reference sequence). The CDR3 coding sequence is TGTGCCAGCAGCTTTGAAGGGGTCCAGCCCCAGCATTTT. Protein: CASSFEGVQPQHF.

J is TRBJ2-1 and V is TRBV19; 10 bases map to TRBD2. Germline CDR1 is LNHDA and CDR2 is SQIVND (reference sequence). V lost 3 bases, J lost 13 bases, and 6 bases stayed unmatched. The CDR3 is 13 amino acids. The CDR3 loop reads CASSIGAGGPQFF. The CDR3 DNA is TGTGCCAGTAGTATTGGAGCGGGAGGGCCACAGTTCTTC.

The rearrangement uses TRBV6-4 and TRBJ1-1, with D hard to call. V was pared by 6 bases and J by 5 bases, with 13 bases between. CDR3 length: 13 amino acids. The V gene's germline CDR1 is MRHNA and CDR2 SNTAGT. In DNA form, the CDR3 reads TGTGCCAGCAGCCTAGACGGGAGGACTGAAGCTTTCTTT. Translation: CASSLDGRTEAFF.

This rearrangement joins TRBV20-1 to TRBJ2-1, with 9 bases that match TRBD2. The CDR3 loop spans 13 amino acids. V was pared by 3 bases and J by 6 bases, with 3 bases of the junction left unmatched. Germline CDR1 DFQATT, CDR2 SNEGSKA (reference sequence). CDR3 sequence (DNA): TGCAGTGCTAGTAGCGGGAGTCTCAATGAGCAGTTCTTC. It is translated as CSASSGSLNEQFF.

This sequence joins TRBV3-1 (or the pseudogene TRBV3-2) and TRBJ1-5; D possibly corresponds to TRBD1 (5 bases). The CDR3 totals 14 residues. V lost 2 bases to trimming and J lost 4 bases, with 9 bases between them. Germline values: CDR1 LGHDT, CDR2 YNNKEL (reference sequence). In DNA, the CDR3 is TGTGCCAGCAGCCAATCAGGGCAAAATCAGCCCCAGCATTTT. Protein: CASSQSGQNQPQHF.

The CDR3 loop reads CASSPRSGSSYNEQFF. The CDR3 nucleotides read TGTGCCAGCAGTCCCCGTAGCGGGAGCTCCTACAATGAGCAGTTCTTC. The chain has TRBV28 and TRBJ2-1; 9 nucleotides align to TRBD2. The length of the CDR3 is 16 residues. Trimming took 5 bases from V and 0 from J; bases not matched to a gene: 5. Germline lookup yields CDR1 MDHEN and CDR2 SYDVKM.

V gene TRBV7-9 combines with J gene TRBJ2-7; 11 bases agree with TRBD2. With 4 bases clipped from V and 11 bases from J, the junction kept 13 bases outside the gene matches. The germline V gene has CDR1 SEHNR and CDR2 FQNEAQ (reference sequence). The CDR3 sequence is 15 residues long. CDR3 sequence: CASSYSDPGTSGKYF. The CDR3 coding sequence is TGTGCCAGCAGCTACAGCGACCCCGGGACTAGCGGAAAGTACTTC.

V gene TRBV10-3 combines with J gene TRBJ2-1; 9 bases map to TRBD1. The trim removed 10 bases at V and 10 bases at J, leaving 14 bases unmatched. This CDR3 region has 14 residues. The germline CDR1 and CDR2 sequences are ENHRY and SYGVKD. The DNA for the CDR3 is TGTGCCAAGAGCGCACCGGGACAGGGTGACGAGCAGTTCTTC. Translation gives CAKSAPGQGDEQFF.

CDR3 DNA: TGTGCCAGCAGTTTTCTAGCGGGAGTCTACGAGCAGTACTTC. This translates into CASSFLAGVYEQYF. This rearrangement joins TRBV6-2 or TRBV6-3 to TRBJ2-7; 10 nucleotides align to TRBD2. CDR1 and CDR2 (germline): MNHEY, SVGEGT. V gave up 4 bases and J gave up 3 bases; unmatched junction bases: 3. The CDR3 spans 14 residues.

The rearrangement links TRBV13 to TRBJ2-7; no definite D call. The CDR3 runs to 15 residues. Germline V lookup: CDR1 PRHDT, CDR2 FYEKMQ (reference sequence). The V gene lost 5 bases and the J gene lost 0 bases, with 14 bases spanning the gap. CDR3 protein: CASSQRRSYSYEQYF. Here the CDR3 DNA reads TGTGCCAGCAGCCAAAGACGGAGCTACTCCTACGAGCAGTACTTC.

This clone was picked up one time. The V call is TRBV28, the J call TRBJ1-5; 7 bases are a match to TRBD1. Germline lookup yields CDR1 MDHEN and CDR2 SYDVKM. With V trimmed by 6 bases and J by 8 bases, 10 bases remained unmatched. This CDR3 is built from 14 residues. CDR3 nucleotide sequence: TGTGCCAGCAGCCCCCTTATCACAGGGGAGCCCCAGCATTTT. It yields the protein CASSPLITGEPQHF.

V gene TRBV7-2 combines with J gene TRBJ1-2, with 8 bases identical to TRBD1. This CDR3 is 16 amino acids long. The ends lost 5 bases at V and 5 bases at J; junction bases unmatched: 13. Germline CDR1 and CDR2: SGHTA and FQGNSA. CDR3 in amino acids: CASSPYLDRGWYGYTF. CDR3 DNA: TGTGCCAGCAGCCCGTACCTTGACAGGGGCTGGTATGGCTACACCTTC.

The genes are TRBV30 and TRBJ2-4; TRBD1 is a possible D gene (5 bases). The V gene's germline CDR1 is GTSNPN and CDR2 SVGIG (reference sequence). The CDR3 loop spans 15 amino acids. The V and J ends lost 0 bases and 2 bases respectively, with 11 bases between them. The CDR3 is CAWSVRGATKNIQYF. The DNA for the CDR3 is TGTGCCTGGAGTGTAAGGGGCGCGACCAAAAACATTCAGTACTTC.

The count of this clone is one. This rearrangement joins TRBV19 to TRBJ2-2; 8 bases match TRBD2. Trimming cost V 3 bases and J 0 bases; bases outside gene matches: 3. Germline V CDR1 and CDR2: LNHDA, SQIVND (reference sequence). This CDR3 has 16 amino acids. CDR3 region: CASSMDGRANTGELFF. CDR3 DNA sequence: TGTGCCAGTAGTATGGACGGGAGGGCGAACACCGGGGAGCTGTTTTTT.